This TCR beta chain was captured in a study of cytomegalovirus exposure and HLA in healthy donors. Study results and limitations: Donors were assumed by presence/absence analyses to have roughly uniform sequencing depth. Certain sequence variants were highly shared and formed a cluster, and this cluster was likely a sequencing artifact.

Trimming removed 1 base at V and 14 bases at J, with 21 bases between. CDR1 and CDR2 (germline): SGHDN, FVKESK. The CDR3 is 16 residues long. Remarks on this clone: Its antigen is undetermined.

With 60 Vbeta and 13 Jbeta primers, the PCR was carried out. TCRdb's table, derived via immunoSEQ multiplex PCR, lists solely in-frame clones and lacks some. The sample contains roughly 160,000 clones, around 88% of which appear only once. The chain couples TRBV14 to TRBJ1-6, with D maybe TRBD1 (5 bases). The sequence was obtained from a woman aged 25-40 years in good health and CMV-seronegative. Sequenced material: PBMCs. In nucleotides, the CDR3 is TGTGCCAGCAGCCAAGGGGTAAACCGGGCTCAAGGGGCCCTCCACTTT. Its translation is CASSQGVNRAQGALHF.